The 25 T cell receptor beta chains reported below all come from one sample, sequenced in a study of cytomegalovirus exposure and HLA in healthy donors. Primers included in the PCR were 60 Vbeta and 13 Jbeta primers. Here immunoSEQ multiplex PCR was the method, and the copy in TCRdb shows in-frame clones only, minus some. This sample's clone table lists fewer than 200,000 clones. Specimen: PBMCs. The receptors shown here come from a woman aged 55-70 years in good health and CMV-seronegative.

The gene calls are TRBV19 and TRBJ2-7; D unresolved. Germline V CDR1 and CDR2: LNHDA, SQIVND (reference sequence). Deletions cut 3 bases from V and 4 bases from J, with 16 bases between. The CDR3 runs 15 residues. CDR3 sequence (DNA): TGTGCCAGTAGTATTGACCTCCAGGTCGCGTACGAGCAGTACTTC. Encoded protein: CASSIDLQVAYEQYF.

V is TRBV5-4 and J is TRBJ1-5; D gene ambiguous. The CDR3 consists of 13 residues. Germline assignment: CDR1 SGHNT and CDR2 YYREEE (reference sequence). V was pared by 0 bases and J by 6 bases, with 7 bases between. The CDR3: CASSLAGSQPQHF. DNA of the CDR3: TGTGCCAGCAGCTTGGCCGGGAGTCAGCCCCAGCATTTT.

This chain connects TRBV4-1 to TRBJ1-4; TRBD1 is a possible D gene (5 bases). V was shortened by 3 bases and J by 14 bases, with 16 bases between the two germline ends. The CDR3 runs to 13 residues. Germline lookup yields CDR1 MGHRA and CDR2 YSYEKL. This chain's CDR3 is CASSQQVGAKLFF. CDR3 in DNA: TGCGCCAGCAGCCAGCAGGTTGGGGCGAAGCTGTTTTTT.

The V gene is TRBV7-9, the J gene TRBJ1-1, with D possibly matching TRBD1 (5 bases). Germline V gene sequence: CDR1 SEHNR, CDR2 FQNEAQ (reference sequence). The CDR3 has 14 residues. Trimming took off 5 bases at V and 5 bases at J, with 15 bases between the two ends. The CDR3 region is CASSAQGSGTEAFF. The CDR3 nucleotides are TGTGCCAGCAGCGCCCAGGGTAGTGGAACTGAAGCTTTCTTT.

The chain combines TRBV7-8 with TRBJ1-1, with unresolved D. The CDR3 is made up of 13 amino acids. Trimming shortened V by 4 bases and J by 2 bases, and 8 bases separated the two germline ends. Germline-derived CDR1 and CDR2 are SGHVS and FQNEAQ. DNA of the CDR3: TGTGCCAGCAGCTCCACACTAAACACTGAAGCTTTCTTT. This sequence encodes CASSSTLNTEAFF.

The chain uses TRBV7-2 and TRBJ2-1; the D gene is possibly TRBD2 (5 bases). Germline V gives CDR1 SGHTA, CDR2 FQGNSA. With 0 bases removed from V and 0 bases from J, the gap between germline ends came to 6 bases. This CDR3 is 15 amino acids long. The CDR3 reads CASSLATSSYNEQFF. The CDR3 bases are TGTGCCAGCAGCTTAGCAACTAGCTCCTACAATGAGCAGTTCTTC.

V gene TRBV5-1 combines with J gene TRBJ2-1; no clear D. Trimming left V 7 bases short and J 0 bases short, with 11 bases between. Germline CDR1 is SGHRS and CDR2 is YFSETQ. The CDR3 spans 14 residues. The DNA for the CDR3 is TGCGCCAGCTCTCTCCTCTCCTCCTACAATGAGCAGTTCTTC. This sequence encodes CASSLLSSYNEQFF. Filled out from reference TRBV5-1 and TRBJ2-1, the complete variable domain reads KAGVTQTPRYLIKTRGQQVTLSCSPISGHRSVSWYQQTPGQGLQFLFEYFSETQRNKGNFPGRFSGRQFSNSRSEMNVSTLELGDSALYLCASSLLSSYNEQFFGPGTRLTVL.

This chain uses TRBV21-1 with TRBJ1-5; the DNA was not compared with TRBD1, the D call given in the table. TRBV21-1 is reported as a pseudogene. The CDR3 is 16 amino acids. CDR3 amino acids: CASSKDRGNSNQPQHF. Here the CDR3 DNA reads TGTGCCAGCAGCAAAGATAGGGGGAACAGCAATCAGCCCCAGCATTTT.

Here the CDR3 reads CASSLQGNSVTDTQYF. In DNA, the CDR3 is TGTGCCAGCAGCTTACAGGGGAACTCCGTCACAGATACGCAGTATTTT. This sequence joins TRBV11-1 and TRBJ2-3; a possible D gene is TRBD1 (6 bases). CDR3 size: 16 residues. Germline V CDR1 and CDR2: SGHAT, FQDESV (reference sequence). Trimming removed 2 bases at V and 2 bases at J, with 14 bases between.

The V gene is TRBV5-1, the J gene TRBJ1-3; no clear D. Germline V CDR1 and CDR2: SGHRS, YFSETQ. Trimming removed 2 bases from V and 0 bases from J, with 12 bases in between. This CDR3 spans 16 amino acids. The CDR3 here is CASSFLEAASGNTIYF. CDR3 in DNA: TGCGCCAGCAGCTTTCTCGAGGCGGCCTCTGGAAACACCATATATTTT.

J is TRBJ1-3 and V is TRBV7-2; 9 nucleotides match TRBD1. Germline values: CDR1 SGHTA, CDR2 FQGNSA. V gave up 0 bases and J gave up 1 base; unmatched junction bases: 1. The length of the CDR3 is 16 residues. The CDR3 region has the DNA TGTGCCAGCAGCTTAGCGGGACAGGGTTCTGGAAACACCATATATTTT. This gives the protein CASSLAGQGSGNTIYF. Full variable domain (rest looked up from reference TRBV7-2 and TRBJ1-3): GAGVSQSPSNKVTEKGKDVELRCDPISGHTALYWYRQSLGQGLEFLIYFQGNSAPDKSGLPSDRFSAERTGGSVSTLTIQRTQQEDSAVYLCASSLAGQGSGNTIYFGEGSWLTVV.

The chain combines TRBV18 with TRBJ2-7, with D possibly TRBD1 on 5 matching bases. Per the germline V gene, CDR1 is KGHSH and CDR2 is LQKENI. The CDR3 has 16 amino acids. Trimming stripped 3 bases from V and 0 bases from J, with 15 bases between. CDR3 protein: CASSPVRGQSSYEQYF. CDR3 in DNA: TGTGCCAGCTCACCCGTCAGAGGACAAAGCTCCTACGAGCAGTACTTC. Drawing the rest from reference TRBV18 and TRBJ2-7, the complete variable domain is NAGVMQNPRHLVRRRGQEARLRCSPMKGHSHVYWYRQLPEEGLKFMVYLQKENIIDESGMPKERFSAEFPKEGPSILRIQQVVRGDSAAYFCASSPVRGQSSYEQYFGPGTRLTVT.

The DNA of the CDR3 is TGCGCCAGCAGCTGGCTGAGGGTAGAAGGGGGTAGTGAAGCTTTCTTT. This codes for CASSWLRVEGGSEAFF. The gene calls are TRBV5-1 and TRBJ1-1; the D gene is possibly TRBD1 (6 bases). This CDR3 is 16 amino acids long. CDR1 is SGHRS, CDR2 YFSETQ, per germline. The V end was cut by 3 bases, the J end by 7 bases, with 22 bases between. The full variable domain, in which reference TRBV5-1 and TRBJ1-1 provide the parts outside the CDR3, is KAGVTQTPRYLIKTRGQQVTLSCSPISGHRSVSWYQQTPGQGLQFLFEYFSETQRNKGNFPGRFSGRQFSNSRSEMNVSTLELGDSALYLCASSWLRVEGGSEAFFGQGTRLTVV.

The rearrangement links TRBV28 to TRBJ1-5; no firm D call. The V and J ends lost 2 bases and 5 bases respectively, with 22 bases between them. This CDR3 is built from 18 residues. Looked up from germline, CDR1 is MDHEN and CDR2 is SYDVKM. The CDR3: CASSLPLLAGGLDQPQHF. The CDR3 DNA reads TGTGCCAGCAGTTTACCCCTTTTGGCAGGCGGACTTGATCAGCCCCAGCATTTT.

This chain uses TRBV27 with TRBJ1-1; maybe TRBD1 (6 bases). Germline assignment: CDR1 MNHEY and CDR2 SMNVEV (reference sequence). The V gene lost 7 bases and the J gene lost 1 base, with 7 bases spanning the gap. The CDR3 is 12 residues long. As DNA, the CDR3 is TGTGCCAGCAAGACAGGGAACACTGAAGCTTTCTTT. As protein: CASKTGNTEAFF.

This chain joins TRBV5-5 and TRBJ2-7; D might be TRBD1 (6 bases). CDR1 and CDR2 (germline): SGHKS, YYEKEE (reference sequence). With 0 bases removed from V and 6 bases from J, the gap between germline ends came to 19 bases. The CDR3 length is 16 residues. CDR3 sequence: CASSLAGTRGNIEQYF. The CDR3 DNA follows: TGTGCCAGCAGCTTGGCCGGGACACGGGGAAATATCGAGCAGTACTTC.

The gene calls are TRBV9 and TRBJ2-1; 11 positions agree with TRBD2. CDR1 and CDR2 from the germline V gene are SGDLS and YYNGEE. V dropped 4 bases and J dropped 9; count of bases not matched to a gene: 15. This CDR3 contains 17 residues. The CDR3 nucleotides are TGTGCCAGCAGCACCGGGGCCACTAGCGGGAGTCGGAGTGAGCAGTTCTTC. This translates into CASSTGATSGSRSEQFF.

This chain links TRBV11-2 with TRBJ1-5; TRBD1 is a possible D gene (6 bases). Germline V gene sequence: CDR1 SGHAT, CDR2 FQNNGV. This CDR3 spans 13 amino acids. Trimming left V 5 bases short and J 3 bases short, with 8 bases between. CDR3 in DNA: TGTGCCAGCAGCCGGGACAACAATCAGCCCCAGCATTTT. This translates into CASSRDNNQPQHF.

The chain is built from TRBV19 and TRBJ1-1, with 8 bases lining up with TRBD1. V was pared by 6 bases and J by 0 bases, with 9 bases of the junction left unmatched. CDR3 length: 16 amino acids. Germline assignment: CDR1 LNHDA and CDR2 SQIVND (reference sequence). CDR3 sequence (DNA): TGTGCCAGTAGATTCTCGACAGGGGTCCTGAACACTGAAGCTTTCTTT. Translated, it gives CASRFSTGVLNTEAFF.

This chain joins TRBV10-2 and TRBJ1-2, with D possibly being TRBD1 (6 bases). The germline V and J ends were trimmed by 0 bases and 3 bases, with 20 bases remaining between them. The CDR3 is 18 amino acids. CDR1 WSHSY and CDR2 SAAADI come from the germline V gene. CDR3 sequence (DNA): TGCGCCAGCAGTGAGTCCCGTCCCGGGGGAGGGGGATACTATGGCTACACCTTC. Translating it yields CASSESRPGGGGYYGYTF.

The CDR3 bases are TGTGCCACCTCGGCAGTGGCCGGGAGAGGATACAATGAGCAGTTCTTC. It specifies CATSAVAGRGYNEQFF. The chain couples TRBV18 to TRBJ2-1; D possibly corresponds to TRBD2 (6 bases). The germline V gene has CDR1 KGHSH and CDR2 LQKENI. This CDR3 comprises 16 residues. V was clipped by 10 bases and J by 4 bases, with 23 bases between them.

The chain combines TRBV5-4 with TRBJ2-1, with 11 bases lining up with TRBD1. J was trimmed by 6 bases and V by 3 bases; bases with no gene match: 5. CDR1 is SGHNT, CDR2 YYREEE, per germline (reference sequence). The CDR3 has 15 residues. The CDR3 region is CASSWGQGVFNEQFF. In DNA, the CDR3 is TGTGCCAGCAGCTGGGGACAGGGGGTATTCAATGAGCAGTTCTTC.

The gene calls are TRBV15 and TRBJ1-5; 10 bases align to TRBD1. J lost 5 bases, V lost 5 bases, and 15 bases had no gene match. There are 18 residues in the CDR3. In germline, CDR1 is LNHNV, CDR2 YYDKDF (reference sequence). CDR3 in DNA: TGTGCCACCAGCGATACCCTAGGGGGACAGGGGATAGATCAGCCCCAGCATTTT. It translates to CATSDTLGGQGIDQPQHF. The whole variable domain, remainder taken from reference TRBV15 and TRBJ1-5, is DAMVIQNPRYQVTQFGKPVTLSCSQTLNHNVMYWYQQKSSQAPKLLFHYYDKDFNNEADTPDNFQSRRPNTSFCFLDIRSPGLGDTAMYLCATSDTLGGQGIDQPQHFGDGTRLSIL.

Here the CDR3 DNA reads TGTGCCAGCAGCTTAGGGGCCCCACGCCCCTACAATGAGCAGTTCTTC. It codes for CASSLGAPRPYNEQFF. The chain couples TRBV7-9 to TRBJ2-1; D gene ambiguous. The CDR3 consists of 16 residues. Germline V lookup: CDR1 SEHNR, CDR2 FQNEAQ (reference sequence). Trimming took 1 base from V and 2 from J, leaving 12 bases between them.

The V and J genes are TRBV19 and TRBJ1-3; tentative D call: TRBD1 (5 bases). Germline V CDR1 and CDR2: LNHDA, SQIVND (reference sequence). Trimming shortened V by 6 bases and J by 2 bases, and 14 bases separated the two germline ends. The CDR3 runs to 15 residues. The CDR3 bases are TGTGCCAGTAGCCCCGGTGGGGGGGCTGGAAACACCATATATTTT. Translation gives CASSPGGGAGNTIYF.